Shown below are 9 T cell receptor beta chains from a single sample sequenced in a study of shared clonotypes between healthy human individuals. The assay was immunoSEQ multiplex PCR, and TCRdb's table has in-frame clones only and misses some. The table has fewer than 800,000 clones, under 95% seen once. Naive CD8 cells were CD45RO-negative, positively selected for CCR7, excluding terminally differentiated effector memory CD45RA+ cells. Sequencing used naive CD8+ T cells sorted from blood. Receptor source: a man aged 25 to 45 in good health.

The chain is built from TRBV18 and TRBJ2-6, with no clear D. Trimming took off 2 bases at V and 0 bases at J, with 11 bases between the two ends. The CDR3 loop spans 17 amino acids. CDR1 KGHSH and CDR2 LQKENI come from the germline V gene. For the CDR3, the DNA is TGTGCCAGCTCACCAAGTATGGAAGACTCTGGGGCCAACGTCCTGACTTTC. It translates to CASSPSMEDSGANVLTF.

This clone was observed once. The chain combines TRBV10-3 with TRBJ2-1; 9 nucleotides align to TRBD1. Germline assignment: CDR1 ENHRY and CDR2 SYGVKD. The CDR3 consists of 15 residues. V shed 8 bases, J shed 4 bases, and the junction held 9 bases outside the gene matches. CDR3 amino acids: CAIGRTGENYNEQFF. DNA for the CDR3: TGTGCCATCGGCCGGACAGGGGAAAATTACAATGAGCAGTTCTTC.

DNA of the CDR3: TGTGCCACCAGCAGGGGGACTAGCGGCCTCTCCTACAATGAGCAGTTCTTC. Translating gives CATSRGTSGLSYNEQFF. The V call is TRBV15, the J call TRBJ2-1; TRBD2 agrees at 11 bases. The germline gives CDR1 LNHNV, CDR2 YYDKDF (reference sequence). This CDR3 is built from 17 residues. V shed 3 bases and J 0 bases; nucleotides not matched to a gene: 4.

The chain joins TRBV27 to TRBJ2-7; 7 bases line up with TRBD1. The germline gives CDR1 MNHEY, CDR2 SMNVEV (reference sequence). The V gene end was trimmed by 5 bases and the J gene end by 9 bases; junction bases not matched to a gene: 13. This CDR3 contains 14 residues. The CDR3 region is CASSPGTDPEGQYF. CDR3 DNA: TGTGCCAGCAGTCCCGGGACAGACCCTGAGGGGCAGTACTTC.

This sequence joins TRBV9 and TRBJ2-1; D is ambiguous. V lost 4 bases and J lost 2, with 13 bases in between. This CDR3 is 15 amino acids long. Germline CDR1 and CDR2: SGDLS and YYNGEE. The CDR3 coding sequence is TGTGCCAGCAGCATCGCTGGAGAAACCTACAATGAGCAGTTCTTC. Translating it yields CASSIAGETYNEQFF.

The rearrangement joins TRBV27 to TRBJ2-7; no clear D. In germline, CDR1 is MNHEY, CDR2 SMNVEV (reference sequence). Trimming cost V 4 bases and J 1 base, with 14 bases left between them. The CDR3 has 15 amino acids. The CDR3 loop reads CASSSPGGASYEQYF. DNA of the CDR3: TGTGCCAGCAGTTCCCCAGGTGGCGCATCCTACGAGCAGTACTTC.

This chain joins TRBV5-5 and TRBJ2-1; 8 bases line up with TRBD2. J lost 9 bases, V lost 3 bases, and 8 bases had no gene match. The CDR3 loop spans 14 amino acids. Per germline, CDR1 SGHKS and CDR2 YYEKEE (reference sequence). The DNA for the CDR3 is TGTGCCAGCAGCTGTGAGGGACTAGGGTGTGAGCAGTTCTTC. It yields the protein CASSCEGLGCEQFF.

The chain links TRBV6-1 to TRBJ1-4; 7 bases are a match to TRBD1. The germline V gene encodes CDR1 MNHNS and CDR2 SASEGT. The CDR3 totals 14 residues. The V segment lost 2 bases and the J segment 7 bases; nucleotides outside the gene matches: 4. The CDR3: CASSEQGVSEKLFF. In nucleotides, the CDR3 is TGTGCCAGCAGTGAACAGGGGGTTAGTGAAAAACTGTTTTTT.

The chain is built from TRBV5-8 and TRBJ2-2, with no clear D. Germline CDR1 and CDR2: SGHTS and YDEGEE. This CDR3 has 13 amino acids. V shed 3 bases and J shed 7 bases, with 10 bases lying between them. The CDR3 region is CASSSNTNGELFF. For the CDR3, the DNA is TGTGCCAGCAGCTCGAATACCAACGGGGAGCTGTTTTTT. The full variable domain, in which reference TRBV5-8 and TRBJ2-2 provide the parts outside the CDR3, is EAGVTQSPTHLIKTRGQQATLRCSPISGHTSVYWYQQALGLGLQFLLWYDEGEERNRGNFPPRFSGRQFPNYSSELNVNALELEDSALYLCASSSNTNGELFFGEGSRLTVL.